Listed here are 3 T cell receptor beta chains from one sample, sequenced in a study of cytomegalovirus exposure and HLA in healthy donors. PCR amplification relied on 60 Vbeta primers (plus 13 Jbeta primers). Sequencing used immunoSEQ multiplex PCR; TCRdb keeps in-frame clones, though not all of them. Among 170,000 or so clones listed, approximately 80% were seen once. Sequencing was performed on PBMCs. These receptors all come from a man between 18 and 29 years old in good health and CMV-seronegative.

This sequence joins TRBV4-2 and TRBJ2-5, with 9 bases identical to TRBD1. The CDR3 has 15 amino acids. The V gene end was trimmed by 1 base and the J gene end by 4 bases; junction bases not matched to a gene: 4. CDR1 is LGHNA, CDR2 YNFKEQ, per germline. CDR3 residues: CASSQVQTGGETQYF. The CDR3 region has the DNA TGTGCCAGCAGCCAAGTACAGACAGGGGGAGAGACCCAGTACTTC.

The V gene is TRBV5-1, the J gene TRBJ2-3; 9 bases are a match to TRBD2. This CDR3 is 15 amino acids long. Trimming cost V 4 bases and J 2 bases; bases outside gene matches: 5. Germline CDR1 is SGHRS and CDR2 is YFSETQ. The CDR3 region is CASSRLAAPTDTQYF. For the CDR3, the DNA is TGCGCCAGCAGCCGACTAGCGGCCCCCACAGATACGCAGTATTTT.

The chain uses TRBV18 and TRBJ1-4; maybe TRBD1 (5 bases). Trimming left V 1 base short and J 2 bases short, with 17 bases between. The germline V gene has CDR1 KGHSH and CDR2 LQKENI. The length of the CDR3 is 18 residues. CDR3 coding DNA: TGTGCCAGCTCACCACTTGTCGAGACGGGGGTGACTAATGAAAAACTGTTTTTT. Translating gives CASSPLVETGVTNEKLFF.